What follows are 16 T cell receptor beta chains derived from one specimen sequenced in a study of CD8+ T cells in alopecia areata. RNA extraction and reverse transcription yielded cDNA as sequencing template. Data came from immunoSEQ multiplex PCR; TCRdb stores just in-frame clones and leaves some out. The sample contains around 29,000 clones, around two thirds of which appear only once. The material sequenced was NKG2D-high CD8+ T cells sorted from blood. The origin of the receptors is a human donor with alopecia areata.

V usage is TRBV4-1 and J usage is TRBJ2-7, with unresolved D. Germline values: CDR1 MGHRA, CDR2 YSYEKL. The CDR3 sequence is 15 residues long. V shed 0 bases and J shed 3 bases, with 12 bases lying between them. The CDR3 coding sequence is TGCGCCAGCAGCCAAGACGTGGTGGGCGGCTACGAGCAGTACTTC. Translated, it gives CASSQDVVGGYEQYF.

This chain joins TRBV20-1 and TRBJ2-7; D is ambiguous. The ends were cut back, 1 base at V and 5 bases at J, with 3 bases in the middle. Germline V gene data show CDR1 as DFQATT and CDR2 as SNEGSKA (reference sequence). The CDR3 length is 10 residues. The CDR3 DNA follows: TGCAGTGCTAGAGGGAACGAGCAGTACTTC. Translated: CSARGNEQYF.

The sample holds a few counts of this clone. This chain uses TRBV23-1 with TRBJ2-7, with TRBD2 as a possible D gene (6 bases). TRBV23-1 is treated as an ORF (open reading frame) with a function not yet certain. V lost 4 bases and J lost 1, with 11 bases in between. The CDR3 is 14 amino acids. Here the CDR3 reads CASSLWEESYEQYF. For the CDR3, the DNA is TGCGCCAGCAGTCTTTGGGAGGAGTCCTACGAGCAGTACTTC.

This clone was observed a single time. The rearrangement uses TRBV5-8 and TRBJ1-4; TRBD1 is a possible D gene (5 bases). The CDR3 loop spans 14 amino acids. From germline, CDR1 is SGHTS and CDR2 YDEGEE. The germline V and J ends were trimmed by 1 base and 8 bases, with 12 bases remaining between them. CDR3 bases: TGTGCCAGCAGCTTGTGGCAGGGTGGCGAAAAACTGTTTTTT. As protein: CASSLWQGGEKLFF. The variable domain in full, completed from reference TRBV5-8 and TRBJ1-4, reads EAGVTQSPTHLIKTRGQQATLRCSPISGHTSVYWYQQALGLGLQFLLWYDEGEERNRGNFPPRFSGRQFPNYSSELNVNALELEDSALYLCASSLWQGGEKLFFGSGTQLSVL.

The chain employs TRBV5-1 and TRBJ2-3, with D hard to call. CDR1 is SGHRS, CDR2 YFSETQ, per germline. The CDR3 covers 11 residues. Trimming pared 0 bases from V and 5 bases from J, leaving 1 base between. CDR3 bases: TGCGCCAGCAGCTTGGGAGATACGCAGTATTTT. Translated, it gives CASSLGDTQYF.

The chain has TRBV29-1 and TRBJ2-1, with TRBD2 identical over 10 bases. Germline values: CDR1 SQVTM, CDR2 ANQGSEA. The CDR3 sequence is 15 residues long. V gave up 6 bases and J gave up 3 bases; unmatched junction bases: 8. DNA of the CDR3: TGCAGCGTCGCGCCTCTAGCGGGAGTCTACAATGAGCAGTTCTTC. It yields the protein CSVAPLAGVYNEQFF.

The chain has TRBV23-1 and TRBJ1-5, with TRBD1 identical over 11 bases. TRBV23-1 is reported as an ORF; its role is uncertain. There are 18 residues in the CDR3. Germline trimming cut 2 bases from V and 0 bases from J; bases unmatched to any gene: 6. Here the CDR3 reads CASSQEDRGLNSNQPQHF. DNA for the CDR3: TGCGCCAGCAGTCAAGAGGACAGGGGGCTTAATAGCAATCAGCCCCAGCATTTT.

This clone was observed a few times. The rearrangement uses TRBV7-3 and TRBJ2-1; D call uncertain. The germline V gene has CDR1 SGHTA and CDR2 FQGTGA. Deletions cut 1 base from V and 7 bases from J, with 8 bases between. There are 13 residues in the CDR3. The CDR3 DNA is TGTGCCAGCAGCTTAATCTCGTCGAATGAGCAGTTCTTC. It yields the protein CASSLISSNEQFF.

This clone was seen just once. The V gene is TRBV19, the J gene TRBJ2-3; 7 bases map to TRBD1. V lost 0 bases and J lost 3; bases outside the gene matches: 9. CDR1 LNHDA and CDR2 SQIVND come from the germline V gene (reference sequence). This CDR3 is 17 amino acids long. The CDR3 DNA follows: TGTGCCAGTAGTATAGATTGGACAGGTCCAAATACAGATACGCAGTATTTT. Protein: CASSIDWTGPNTDTQYF.

V usage is TRBV28 and J usage is TRBJ2-1; TRBD2 agrees at 13 bases. The CDR3 runs to 19 residues. Germline V lookup: CDR1 MDHEN, CDR2 SYDVKM. The J segment lost 3 bases and the V segment lost 3 bases, leaving 11 bases of the junction unmatched. The CDR3 sequence is CASSLVGLAGRGIYNEQFF. Here the CDR3 DNA reads TGTGCCAGCAGTTTGGTGGGACTAGCGGGACGGGGGATCTACAATGAGCAGTTCTTC. Filled out from reference TRBV28 and TRBJ2-1, the complete variable domain reads DVKVTQSSRYLVKRTGEKVFLECVQDMDHENMFWYRQDPGLGLRLIYFSYDVKMKEKGDIPEGYSVSREKKERFSLILESASTNQTSMYLCASSLVGLAGRGIYNEQFFGPGTRLTVL.

The chain recombines TRBV4-1 with TRBJ2-7; 10 positions match TRBD2. The ends lost 4 bases at V and 6 bases at J; junction bases unmatched: 15. The CDR3 length is 17 residues. Looked up from germline, CDR1 is MGHRA and CDR2 is YSYEKL. The CDR3 reads CASSPLAGDQGAVEQYF. Here the CDR3 DNA reads TGCGCCAGCAGCCCTCTAGCGGGAGATCAAGGGGCAGTCGAGCAGTACTTC.

The gene calls are TRBV6-6 and TRBJ2-3, with D uncertain. The length of the CDR3 is 13 residues. V dropped 0 bases and J dropped 6 bases, with 7 bases sitting between them. Germline-derived CDR1 and CDR2 are MNHNY and SVGAGI (reference sequence). CDR3 DNA: TGTGCCAGCAGTTACTCGAGTGACGATACGCAGTATTTT. Its protein is CASSYSSDDTQYF.

This clone was observed a handful of times. The gene calls are TRBV27 and TRBJ2-7; no definite D call. Trimming took off 6 bases at V and 6 bases at J, with 12 bases between the two ends. The CDR3 runs to 12 residues. Germline lookup yields CDR1 MNHEY and CDR2 SMNVEV (reference sequence). The CDR3 reads CASSPRPPEQYF. CDR3 sequence (DNA): TGTGCCAGCAGCCCCCGCCCGCCCGAGCAGTACTTC.

The chain is built from TRBV29-1 and TRBJ2-7; tentatively, D is TRBD1 (6 bases). CDR3 length equals 12 residues. CDR1 and CDR2 from the germline V gene are SQVTM and ANQGSEA. Trimming took off 6 bases at V and 2 bases at J, with 11 bases between the two ends. DNA of the CDR3: TGCAGCGTCCAGACAGGCCCCTACGAGCAGTACTTC. Translation gives CSVQTGPYEQYF.

This clone is medium-sized within its sample. This chain joins TRBV5-6 and TRBJ2-7; D unclear. Trimming took off 4 bases at V and 3 bases at J, with 8 bases between the two ends. This CDR3 is 12 amino acids long. Germline assignment: CDR1 SGHDT and CDR2 YYEEEE. CDR3 in DNA: TGTGCCAGCAGCGCAGGAGACTACGAGCAGTACTTC. Amino acid sequence: CASSAGDYEQYF.

The table lists this clone with a few counts. V is TRBV29-1 and J is TRBJ2-3, with D unclear. Trimming took 0 bases from V and 0 from J, leaving 4 bases between them. This CDR3 has 13 residues. CDR1 and CDR2 from the germline V gene are SQVTM and ANQGSEA. The CDR3 coding sequence is TGCAGCGTTGAAGATGGAAGCACAGATACGCAGTATTTT. As protein: CSVEDGSTDTQYF.